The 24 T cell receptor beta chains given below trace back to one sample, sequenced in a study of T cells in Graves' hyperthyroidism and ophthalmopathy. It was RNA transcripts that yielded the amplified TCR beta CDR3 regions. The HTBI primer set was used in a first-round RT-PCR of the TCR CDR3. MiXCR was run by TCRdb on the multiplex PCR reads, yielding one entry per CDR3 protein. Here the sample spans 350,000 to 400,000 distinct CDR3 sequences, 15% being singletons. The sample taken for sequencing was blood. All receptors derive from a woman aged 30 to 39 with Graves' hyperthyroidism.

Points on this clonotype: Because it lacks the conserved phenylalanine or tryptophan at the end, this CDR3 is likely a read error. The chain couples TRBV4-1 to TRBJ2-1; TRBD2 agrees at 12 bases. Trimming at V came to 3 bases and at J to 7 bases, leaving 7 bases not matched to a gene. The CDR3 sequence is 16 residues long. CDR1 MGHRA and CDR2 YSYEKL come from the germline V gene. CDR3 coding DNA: TGCGCCAGCAGCCAGCCCGGGACTAGCGGGTTTAATGAGCAGTTCCTC. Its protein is CASSQPGTSGFNEQFL.

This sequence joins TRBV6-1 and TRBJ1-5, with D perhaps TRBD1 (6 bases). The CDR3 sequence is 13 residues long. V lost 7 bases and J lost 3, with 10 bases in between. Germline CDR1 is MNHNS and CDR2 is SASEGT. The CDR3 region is CASTTGNNQPQHF. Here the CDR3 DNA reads TGTGCCAGCACTACAGGGAACAATCAGCCCCAGCATTTT.

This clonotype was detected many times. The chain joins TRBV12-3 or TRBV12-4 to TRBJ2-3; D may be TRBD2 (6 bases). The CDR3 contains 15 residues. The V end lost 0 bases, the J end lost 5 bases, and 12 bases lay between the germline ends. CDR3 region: CASSLAGGMVDTQYF. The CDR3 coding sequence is TGTGCCAGCAGTTTAGCCGGCGGGATGGTAGATACGCAGTATTTT.

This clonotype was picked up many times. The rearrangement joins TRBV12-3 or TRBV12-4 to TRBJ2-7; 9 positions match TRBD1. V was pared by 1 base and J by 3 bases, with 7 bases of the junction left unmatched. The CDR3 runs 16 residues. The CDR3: CASSLDQTGGIYEQYF. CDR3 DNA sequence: TGTGCCAGCAGTTTAGACCAGACAGGGGGTATCTACGAGCAGTACTTC.

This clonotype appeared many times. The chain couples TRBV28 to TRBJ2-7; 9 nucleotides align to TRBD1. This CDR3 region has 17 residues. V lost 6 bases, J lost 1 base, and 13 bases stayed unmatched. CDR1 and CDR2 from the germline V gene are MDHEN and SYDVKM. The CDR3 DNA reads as TGTGCCAGCAGCCCCGGGACAGGGAGACAACAGTCCTACGAGCAGTACTTC. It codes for CASSPGTGRQQSYEQYF. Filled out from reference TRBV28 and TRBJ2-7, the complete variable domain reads DVKVTQSSRYLVKRTGEKVFLECVQDMDHENMFWYRQDPGLGLRLIYFSYDVKMKEKGDIPEGYSVSREKKERFSLILESASTNQTSMYLCASSPGTGRQQSYEQYFGPGTRLTVT.

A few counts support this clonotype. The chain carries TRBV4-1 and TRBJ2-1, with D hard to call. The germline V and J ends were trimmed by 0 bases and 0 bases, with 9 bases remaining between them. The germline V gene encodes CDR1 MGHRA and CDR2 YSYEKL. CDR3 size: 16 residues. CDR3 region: CASSQDIQNSYNEQFF. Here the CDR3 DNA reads TGCGCCAGCAGCCAAGATATACAAAACTCCTACAATGAGCAGTTCTTC.

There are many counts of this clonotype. CDR3 nucleotides: TGCGCCAGCAGCTTGTTCCGAAGTGCCGAGCAGTACTTC. It is translated as CASSLFRSAEQYF. The chain couples TRBV5-1 to TRBJ2-7, with D uncertain. Germline V lookup: CDR1 SGHRS, CDR2 YFSETQ. The CDR3 loop spans 13 amino acids. Trimming stripped 1 base from V and 6 bases from J, with 11 bases between.

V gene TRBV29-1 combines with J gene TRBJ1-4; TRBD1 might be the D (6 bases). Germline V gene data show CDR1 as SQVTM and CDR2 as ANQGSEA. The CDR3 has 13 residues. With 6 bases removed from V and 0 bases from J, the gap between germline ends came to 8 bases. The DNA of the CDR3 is TGCAGCGTAGGGGGTGCAACTAATGAAAAACTGTTTTTT. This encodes CSVGGATNEKLFF.

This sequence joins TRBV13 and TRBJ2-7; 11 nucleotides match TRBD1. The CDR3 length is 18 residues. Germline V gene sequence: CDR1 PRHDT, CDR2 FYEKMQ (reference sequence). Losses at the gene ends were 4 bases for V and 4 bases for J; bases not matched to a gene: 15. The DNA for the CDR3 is TGTGCCAGCAGCTCCCATGTTCCGGGACAGGGGGACCCTTACGAGCAGTACTTC. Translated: CASSSHVPGQGDPYEQYF. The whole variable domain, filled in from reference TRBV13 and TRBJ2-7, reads AAGVIQSPRHLIKEKRETATLKCYPIPRHDTVYWYQQGPGQDPQFLISFYEKMQSDKGSIPDRFSAQQFSDYHSELNMSSLELGDSALYFCASSSHVPGQGDPYEQYFGPGTRLTVT.

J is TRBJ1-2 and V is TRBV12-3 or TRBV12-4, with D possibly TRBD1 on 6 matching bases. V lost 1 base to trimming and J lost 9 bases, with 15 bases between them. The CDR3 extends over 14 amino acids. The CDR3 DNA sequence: TGTGCCAGCAGTTTAGGCGGCAGGGGAGGAAGCTACACCTTC. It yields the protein CASSLGGRGGSYTF.

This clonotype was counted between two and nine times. This chain's CDR3 is CASTQGSSYNEQFF. The CDR3 DNA reads as TGTGCCAGCACCCAGGGGAGCTCCTACAATGAGCAGTTCTTC. The chain is built from TRBV6-1 and TRBJ2-1; D may be TRBD1 (6 bases). The CDR3 is 14 amino acids. V lost 7 bases and J 0 bases, leaving 10 bases between the germline ends. Germline CDR1 MNHNS, CDR2 SASEGT.

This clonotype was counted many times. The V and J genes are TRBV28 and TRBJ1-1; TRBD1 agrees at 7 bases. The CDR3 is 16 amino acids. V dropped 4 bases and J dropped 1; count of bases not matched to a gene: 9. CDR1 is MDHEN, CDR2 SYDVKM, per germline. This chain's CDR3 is CASSSDPGGGNTEAFF. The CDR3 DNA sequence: TGTGCCAGCAGTTCCGACCCAGGGGGAGGGAACACTGAAGCTTTCTTT.

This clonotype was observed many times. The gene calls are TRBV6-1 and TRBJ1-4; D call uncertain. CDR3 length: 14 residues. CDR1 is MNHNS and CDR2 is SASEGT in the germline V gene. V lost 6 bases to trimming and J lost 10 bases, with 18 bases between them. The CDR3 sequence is CASSEDGVIGKLFF. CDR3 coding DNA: TGTGCCAGCAGCGAGGACGGCGTAATTGGAAAACTGTTTTTT.

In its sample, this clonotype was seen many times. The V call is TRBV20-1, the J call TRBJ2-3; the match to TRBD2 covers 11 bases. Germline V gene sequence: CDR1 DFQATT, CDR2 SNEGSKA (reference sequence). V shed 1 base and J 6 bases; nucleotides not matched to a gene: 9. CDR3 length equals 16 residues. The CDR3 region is CSARGELAGESDTQYF. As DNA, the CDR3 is TGCAGTGCTAGAGGGGAACTAGCGGGAGAATCTGATACGCAGTATTTT.

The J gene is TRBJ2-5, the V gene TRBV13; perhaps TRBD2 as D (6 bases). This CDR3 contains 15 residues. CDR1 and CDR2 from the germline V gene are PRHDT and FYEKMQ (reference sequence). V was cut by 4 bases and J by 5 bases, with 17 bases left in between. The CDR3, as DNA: TGTGCCAGCAGCTCGGCGGGCCGGGAGTGGGAGACCCAGTACTTC. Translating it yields CASSSAGREWETQYF.

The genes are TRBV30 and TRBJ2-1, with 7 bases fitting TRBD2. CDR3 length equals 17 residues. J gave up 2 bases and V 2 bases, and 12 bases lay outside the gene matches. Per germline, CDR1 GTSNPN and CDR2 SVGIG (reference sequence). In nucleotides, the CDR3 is TGTGCCTGGAGTTCGACCGGTGGGGGGGTCCCCTACAATGAGCAGTTCTTC. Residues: CAWSSTGGGVPYNEQFF.

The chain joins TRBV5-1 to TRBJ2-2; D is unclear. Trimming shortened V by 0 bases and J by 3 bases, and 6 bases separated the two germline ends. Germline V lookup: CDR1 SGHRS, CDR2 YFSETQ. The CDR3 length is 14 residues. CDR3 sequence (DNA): TGCGCCAGCAGCTTGGTGGAAGACACCGGGGAGCTGTTTTTT. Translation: CASSLVEDTGELFF.

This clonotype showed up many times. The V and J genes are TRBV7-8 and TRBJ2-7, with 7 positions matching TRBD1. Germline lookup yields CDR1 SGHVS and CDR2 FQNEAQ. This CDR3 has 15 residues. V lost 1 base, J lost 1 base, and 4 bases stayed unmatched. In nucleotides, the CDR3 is TGTGCCAGCAGCTTAGGCCTGACAGGGTCCTACGAGCAGTACTTC. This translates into CASSLGLTGSYEQYF.

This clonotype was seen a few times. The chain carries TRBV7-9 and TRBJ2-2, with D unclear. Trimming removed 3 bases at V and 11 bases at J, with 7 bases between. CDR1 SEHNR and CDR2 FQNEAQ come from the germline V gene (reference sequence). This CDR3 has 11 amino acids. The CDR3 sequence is CASSFSPELFF. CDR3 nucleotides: TGTGCCAGCAGCTTTAGTCCCGAGCTGTTTTTT.

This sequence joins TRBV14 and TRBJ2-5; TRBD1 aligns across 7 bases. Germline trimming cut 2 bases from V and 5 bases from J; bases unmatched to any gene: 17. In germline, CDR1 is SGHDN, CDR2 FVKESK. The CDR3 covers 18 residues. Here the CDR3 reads CASSQRAQYRGRGETQYF. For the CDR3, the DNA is TGTGCCAGCAGCCAACGGGCGCAATATAGGGGGCGAGGGGAGACCCAGTACTTC.

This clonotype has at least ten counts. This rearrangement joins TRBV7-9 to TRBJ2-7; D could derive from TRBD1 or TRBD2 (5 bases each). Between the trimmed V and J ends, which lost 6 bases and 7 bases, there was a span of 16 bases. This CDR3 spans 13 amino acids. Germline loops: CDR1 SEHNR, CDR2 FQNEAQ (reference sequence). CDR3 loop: CASSTGTVREQYF. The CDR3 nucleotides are TGTGCCAGCAGTACCGGGACGGTGAGGGAGCAGTACTTC. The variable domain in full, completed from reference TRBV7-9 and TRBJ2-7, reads DTGVSQNPRHKITKRGQNVTFRCDPISEHNRLYWYRQTLGQGPEFLTYFQNEAQLEKSRLLSDRFSAERPKGSFSTLEIQRTEQGDSAMYLCASSTGTVREQYFGPGTRLTVT.

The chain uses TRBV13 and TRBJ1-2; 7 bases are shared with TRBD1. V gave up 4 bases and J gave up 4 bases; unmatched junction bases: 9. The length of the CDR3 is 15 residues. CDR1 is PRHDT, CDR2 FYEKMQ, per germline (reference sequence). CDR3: CASSSRRQGGYGYTF. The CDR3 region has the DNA TGTGCCAGCAGCTCTCGAAGACAGGGCGGCTATGGCTACACCTTC.

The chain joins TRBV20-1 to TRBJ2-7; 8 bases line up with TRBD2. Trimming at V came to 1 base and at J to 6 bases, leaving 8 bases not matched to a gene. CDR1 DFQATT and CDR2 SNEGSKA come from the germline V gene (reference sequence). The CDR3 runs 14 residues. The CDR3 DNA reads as TGCAGTGCTAGAGTGCAGCGGGAGTTGAGCGAGCAGTACTTC. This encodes CSARVQRELSEQYF.

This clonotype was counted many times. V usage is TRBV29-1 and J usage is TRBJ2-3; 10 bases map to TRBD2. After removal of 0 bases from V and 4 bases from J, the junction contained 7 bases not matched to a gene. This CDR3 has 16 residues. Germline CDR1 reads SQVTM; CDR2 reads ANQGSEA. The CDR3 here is CSVEDQLAGVADTQYF. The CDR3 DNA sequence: TGCAGCGTTGAAGATCAGCTAGCGGGAGTGGCAGATACGCAGTATTTT.